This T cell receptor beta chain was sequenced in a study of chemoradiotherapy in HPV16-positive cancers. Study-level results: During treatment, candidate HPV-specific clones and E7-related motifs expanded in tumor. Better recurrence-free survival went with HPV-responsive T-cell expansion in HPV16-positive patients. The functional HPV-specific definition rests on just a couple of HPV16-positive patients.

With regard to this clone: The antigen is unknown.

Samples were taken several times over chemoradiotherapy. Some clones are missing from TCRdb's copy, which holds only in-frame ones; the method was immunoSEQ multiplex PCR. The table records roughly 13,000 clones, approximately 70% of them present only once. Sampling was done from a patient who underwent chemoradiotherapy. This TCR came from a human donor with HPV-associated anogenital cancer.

The CDR3 spells CASSRDRSSYEQYF. The CDR3 nucleotides are TGCGCCAGCAGCCGGGACAGGAGCTCCTACGAGCAGTACTTC. V is TRBV4-1 and J is TRBJ2-7, with 8 nucleotides matching TRBD1. This CDR3 contains 14 residues. After removal of 4 bases from V and 0 bases from J, the junction contained 2 bases not matched to a gene. Germline loops: CDR1 MGHRA, CDR2 YSYEKL.